Listed below are T cell receptor beta chains from one sample, sequenced in a study of T cells in tumors after PD-1 blockade. Assay: immunoSEQ multiplex PCR; the TCRdb copy retains only in-frame clones and omits some. The table lists over 12,000 clones, about four fifths of them singletons. Sample: PBMCs, taken after anti-PD-1 treatment. The receptors here all came from a human donor with basal cell carcinoma. Each CDR3 is given with its conserved first and last residue. The D gene is left open where the match is weak. The size entry is marked missing in some rows and otherwise reads once, few, many or a size class.

cdr3_nt	cdr3_aa	v_call	d_call	j_call	clone_size
TGTGCCAGCTACCCAGGCTGGGCTAGCGGGGGGGTTTATGAGCAGTTCTTC	CASYPGWASGGVYEQFF	TRBV27	TRBD2	TRBJ2-1	NA
TGTGCCAGCAGCTTTGGACCGGGGGTCTACGAGCAGTACTTC	CASSFGPGVYEQYF	TRBV7-2	NA	TRBJ2-7	NA
TGTGCCAGTCGGGACAGAAAAGGCAGTTTGGCTTTCTTT	CASRDRKGSLAFF	TRBV19	TRBD1	TRBJ1-1	NA
TGTGCCAGCAGCTTCGAGCGGGGCTCCTACGAGCAGTACTTC	CASSFERGSYEQYF	TRBV5-5	TRBD2	TRBJ2-7	NA
TGTGCCAGCAGTGAGGGGGGGCTTGGGGCCAACGTCCTGACTTTC	CASSEGGLGANVLTF	TRBV6-4	NA	TRBJ2-6	NA
TGTGCCAGCAGTTCTACCGGGACAGGGGGGAAGGAGCAGTTCTTC	CASSSTGTGGKEQFF	TRBV6-6	TRBD1	TRBJ2-1	once
TGTGCCAGCAGTTACTCGCCCGGACAAACTGAAGCTTTCTTT	CASSYSPGQTEAFF	TRBV6-5	NA	TRBJ1-1	NA
TGTGCCAGCAGCCAAGACGGCGTACCCCGAGATACGCAGTATTTT	CASSQDGVPRDTQYF	TRBV3-1/TRBV3-2	NA	TRBJ2-3	NA
TGTGCCAGCAGCTTAGCCACAGCCAATCAGCCCCAGCATTTT	CASSLATANQPQHF	TRBV7-9	NA	TRBJ1-5	few
TGCAGTGCTAGTGGATCCACGGCAGGTTCACCCCTCCACTTT	CSASGSTAGSPLHF	TRBV20-1	NA	TRBJ1-6	once
TGTGCCAGCAGCCCAGGGGACTCTGGGGCCAACGTCCTGACTTTC	CASSPGDSGANVLTF	TRBV7-7	NA	TRBJ2-6	NA
TGTGCCAGCAGCCAAGACCAAGCTGGCTACACCTTC	CASSQDQAGYTF	TRBV14	NA	TRBJ1-2	NA
TGTGCCAGCAGTTACGGGTCTTCGGCAATTGGCTACACCTTC	CASSYGSSAIGYTF	TRBV6-6	NA	TRBJ1-2	few
TGTGCCAGCACTCTCCTGGGGACGGAAAAAGAGACCCAGTACTTC	CASTLLGTEKETQYF	TRBV7-9	NA	TRBJ2-5	once
TGTGCCAGCAGCTTAGACGGTGAGCAGTTCTTC	CASSLDGEQFF	TRBV11-3	NA	TRBJ2-1	NA
TGTGCCAGCAGCTTAGTGGCAGGTGATGAAAAACTGTTTTTT	CASSLVAGDEKLFF	TRBV7-9	NA	TRBJ1-4	NA
TGTGCCAGCAGTGCGGCTGTAGGTTCACCCCTCCACTTT	CASSAAVGSPLHF	TRBV2	NA	TRBJ1-6	NA
TGTGCCAGCAGTCAGCGGGTCCCGAACACCGGGGAGCTGTTTTTT	CASSQRVPNTGELFF	TRBV6-5	NA	TRBJ2-2	NA
TGTGCCAGCATGAGGGAGGCGGGGCAATACAATGAGCAGTTCTTC	CASMREAGQYNEQFF	TRBV2	NA	TRBJ2-1	NA
TGTGCCACCAGTGTCGGGGGCACCAAGGAGTCCTACACCTTC	CATSVGGTKESYTF	TRBV24-1	NA	TRBJ1-2	NA
TGCGCCAGCAGCTTGGGGGGCCCCAACGAGCAGTACTTC	CASSLGGPNEQYF	TRBV5-1	NA	TRBJ2-7	NA
TGTGCCAGCAGCCTACAGAGTACTAGGACAGGGAGGGCAGAGACCCAGTACTTC	CASSLQSTRTGRAETQYF	TRBV3-1/TRBV3-2	NA	TRBJ2-5	NA
TGTGCCAGTAGCACCACATGGACAGGGACCAACACCATATATTTT	CASSTTWTGTNTIYF	TRBV19	TRBD1	TRBJ1-3	NA
TGTGCCAGCAGAACTACTAGCGGGAGTGCGGGCGAGCAGTACTTC	CASRTTSGSAGEQYF	TRBV2	TRBD2	TRBJ2-7	NA
TGTGCCAGCTGGCTGGGACAGAGCAATCAGCCCCAGCATTTT	CASWLGQSNQPQHF	TRBV6-5	TRBD1	TRBJ1-5	NA
TGTCCCAGCAGTGATGGGGGGGCGCGGGCGGGGAGCTCCTACAATGAGCAGTTCTTC	CPSSDGGARAGSSYNEQFF	TRBV2	NA	TRBJ2-1	few
TGCGCCAGCAGCTTGGTGACTAGCGGGGGAAATGAGCAGTTCTTC	CASSLVTSGGNEQFF	TRBV5-1	TRBD2	TRBJ2-1	NA
TGTGCCAGCAGTGATGGCGGGAGGGCCACCGGGGAGCTGTTTTTT	CASSDGGRATGELFF	TRBV6-1	TRBD2	TRBJ2-2	few
TGTGCCACCAGCAGAGATAAGCGCTACACCTTC	CATSRDKRYTF	TRBV15	NA	TRBJ1-2	NA
TGTGCCAGCAGCTTGGGACAGGGAAAGTCTAGTTCGGGTGGCTACACCTTC	CASSLGQGKSSSGGYTF	TRBV5-4	TRBD1	TRBJ1-2	NA
TGTGCCAGCAGCAAGGACACCCAGGGGGGCGCTTTCTTT	CASSKDTQGGAFF	TRBV5-6	TRBD1	TRBJ1-1	NA
TGTGCCACCTGTCACGGGGGGGCGGGGGTGGGGAGCTCCTACAATGAGCAGTTCTTC	CATCHGGAGVGSSYNEQFF	TRBV2	TRBD2	TRBJ2-1	NA
TGCGCCAGCAGCCGAGAGCACCGGACAGGGGCAGGAAACACCATATATTTT	CASSREHRTGAGNTIYF	TRBV4-1	TRBD1	TRBJ1-3	NA
TGTGCCAGCAGTTTAGAGGCAGGGGTATCCTACGAGCAGTACTTC	CASSLEAGVSYEQYF	TRBV6-5	NA	TRBJ2-7	NA